The 11 T cell receptor beta chains below come from one sample, sequenced in a study of cytomegalovirus exposure and HLA in healthy donors. PCR employed 60 Vbeta and 13 Jbeta primers. TCRdb keeps only in-frame clones here, not all; method: immunoSEQ multiplex PCR. The sample includes 55,000 to 75,000 clones. Sequenced sample: PBMCs. These receptors originate from a male donor in good health and CMV-seronegative.

V usage is TRBV29-1 and J usage is TRBJ2-5, with D tentatively TRBD1 (6 bases). The germline V gene has CDR1 SQVTM and CDR2 ANQGSEA. This CDR3 is built from 12 residues. The V and J ends lost 5 bases and 2 bases respectively, with 9 bases between them. CDR3 sequence: CSVSGQQETQYF. The CDR3, as DNA: TGCAGCGTTAGTGGACAGCAAGAGACCCAGTACTTC.

This chain joins TRBV27 and TRBJ2-1; 12 bases are shared with TRBD2. This CDR3 has 15 residues. CDR1 MNHEY and CDR2 SMNVEV come from the germline V gene (reference sequence). After removal of 3 bases from V and 8 bases from J, the junction contained 5 bases not matched to a gene. The CDR3, as DNA: TGTGCCAGCAGTTTTCTAGCGGGGGGGCCCGATGAGCAGTTCTTC. Translation: CASSFLAGGPDEQFF.

J is TRBJ1-3 and V is TRBV12-5; no reliable D call. The CDR3 spans 16 residues. Per the germline V gene, CDR1 is LGHNT and CDR2 is FRNRAP. Trimming took off 2 bases at V and 0 bases at J, with 11 bases between the two ends. CDR3 sequence reads: CASGLQRVSSGNTIYF. The CDR3 DNA follows: TGTGCTAGTGGTTTGCAACGGGTGAGCTCTGGAAACACCATATATTTT.

V and J are TRBV6-1 and TRBJ1-3; the D is unclear. The CDR3 extends over 14 amino acids. The V and J ends lost 2 bases and 4 bases respectively, with 9 bases between them. Germline values: CDR1 MNHNS, CDR2 SASEGT. The CDR3 nucleotides read TGTGCCAGCAGTGAATGGGGAGCAGGAAACACCATATATTTT. Amino acids: CASSEWGAGNTIYF.

The chain links TRBV9 to TRBJ1-2; D may be TRBD1 (5 bases). The V gene's germline CDR1 is SGDLS and CDR2 YYNGEE. Trimming left V 0 bases short and J 8 bases short, with 11 bases between. The CDR3 has 13 amino acids. The CDR3 spells CASSVAGFGGYTF. CDR3 DNA sequence: TGTGCCAGCAGCGTAGCAGGGTTCGGGGGCTACACCTTC.

The V call is TRBV6-5, the J call TRBJ2-5; 7 positions match TRBD1. Germline-derived CDR1 and CDR2 are MNHEY and SVGAGI. CDR3 length: 13 amino acids. Losses at the gene ends were 3 bases for V and 5 bases for J; bases not matched to a gene: 3. This CDR3 reads CASSYLQGETQYF. The CDR3 coding sequence is TGTGCCAGCAGTTATTTACAGGGGGAGACCCAGTACTTC.

V usage is TRBV7-9 and J usage is TRBJ1-3; a possible D gene is TRBD1 (5 bases). The V gene's germline CDR1 is SEHNR and CDR2 FQNEAQ (reference sequence). This CDR3 has 15 amino acids. The V end lost 4 bases, the J end lost 0 bases, and 10 bases lay between the germline ends. The CDR3, as DNA: TGTGCCAGCAGCTCCCCCAGGGACTCTGGAAACACCATATATTTT. Translated, it gives CASSSPRDSGNTIYF.

This chain joins TRBV5-4 and TRBJ2-3; 9 positions agree with TRBD2. The CDR3 runs to 15 residues. V shed 3 bases and J 2 bases; nucleotides not matched to a gene: 4. CDR1 is SGHNT and CDR2 is YYREEE in the germline V gene (reference sequence). The CDR3 loop is CASSSIAGVTDTQYF. In nucleotides, the CDR3 is TGTGCCAGCAGCTCGATAGCGGGGGTCACAGATACGCAGTATTTT.

Details on this clone: Other DNA sequences in this specimen translate into the identical CDR3. This chain links TRBV4-3 with TRBJ2-7, with D possibly being TRBD1 (5 bases). The CDR3 sequence is 13 residues long. The germline gives CDR1 LGHNA, CDR2 YSLEER. Trimming pared 4 bases from V and 1 base from J, leaving 8 bases between. CDR3 in amino acids: CASSPPGSYEQYF. CDR3 in DNA: TGCGCCAGCAGCCCACCAGGGTCCTACGAGCAGTACTTC.

For this clone: Germline is not matched at one junction end, which may reflect a read error. This chain joins TRBV7-9 and TRBJ1-1, with 7 bases that match TRBD1. The CDR3 totals 15 residues. Germline V gene lookup returns CDR1 SEHNR and CDR2 FQNEAQ (reference sequence). CDR3: CASSLFEGADTGAFF. In DNA, the CDR3 is TGTGCCAGCAGCTTATTCGAGGGGGCTGACACTGGAGCTTTCTTT.

The V call is TRBV28, the J call TRBJ2-7, with 8 nucleotides matching TRBD2. Per the germline V gene, CDR1 is MDHEN and CDR2 is SYDVKM. V lost 7 bases to trimming and J lost 2 bases; unmatched junction nucleotides: 4. This CDR3 comprises 13 residues. The CDR3 loop is CASTGTSAYEQYF. DNA for the CDR3: TGTGCCAGCACCGGGACTAGTGCCTACGAGCAGTACTTC. The full variable domain, completed using reference TRBV28 and TRBJ2-7, is DVKVTQSSRYLVKRTGEKVFLECVQDMDHENMFWYRQDPGLGLRLIYFSYDVKMKEKGDIPEGYSVSREKKERFSLILESASTNQTSMYLCASTGTSAYEQYFGPGTRLTVT.